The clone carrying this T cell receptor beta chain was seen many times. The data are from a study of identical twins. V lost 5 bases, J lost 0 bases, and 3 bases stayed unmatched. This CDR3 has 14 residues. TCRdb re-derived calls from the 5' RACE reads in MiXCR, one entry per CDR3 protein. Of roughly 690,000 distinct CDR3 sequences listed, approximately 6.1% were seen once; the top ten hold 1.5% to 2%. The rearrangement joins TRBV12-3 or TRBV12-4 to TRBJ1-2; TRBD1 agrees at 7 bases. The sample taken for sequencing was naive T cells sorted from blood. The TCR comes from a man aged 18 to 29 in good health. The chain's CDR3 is CASSHGTANYGYTF. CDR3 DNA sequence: TGTGCCAGCAGTCACGGGACAGCTAACTATGGCTACACCTTC.